This T cell receptor (beta chain) appears in the sequencing data of a study of OX40 agonist ivuxolimab in advanced cancers. Study background: Ivuxolimab is an agonistic anti-OX40 (CD134) antibody, and patients were treated with it. Ivuxolimab, which patients received intravenously every 2 weeks, was dosed at 0.01 to 10 mg/kg.

This CDR3 contains 15 residues. Germline loops: CDR1 LNHDA, CDR2 SQIVND (reference sequence). V dropped 4 bases and J dropped 0 bases, with 10 bases sitting between them. Concerning this clone itself: Its antigen remains unknown.

Study observations and caveats: Circulating CD4+ and CD8+ T cells showed clonal expansion by week 6 at 0.1 to 3.0 mg/kg. Some patients without response likewise showed low normalized clonal expansion.

Only in-frame clones appear in the TCRdb table, and some are missing; sequencing was by immunoSEQ multiplex PCR. The sample lists tens of thousands of clones, over 75% seen once, with 5% in the top ten. The material sequenced was CD4+ or CD8+ T cells sorted from blood, taken in a trial of the OX40 agonist ivuxolimab. This TCR derives from an adult with an advanced solid tumor such as melanoma, head and neck, liver or kidney cancer. The J gene is TRBJ1-5, the V gene TRBV19; D gene unclear. CDR3: CASSRRADSNQPQHF. CDR3 DNA: TGTGCCAGTAGTAGGAGGGCGGATAGCAATCAGCCCCAGCATTTT.